This T cell receptor (beta chain) was obtained from a study of T cell repertoires in cytomegalovirus infection. Across the whole study: Alongside well-studied HLA-B-restricted CMV epitopes, recently identified HLA-C-restricted CMV epitopes were also used. Indications of both CMV infection and matching HLA type were provided by public TCR beta signatures.

TCRdb re-derived calls from the reads in MiXCR, one entry per CDR3 protein. The data show 750,000 to 950,000 distinct CDR3 sequences, roughly 28% seen once. The length of the CDR3 is 16 residues. Per the germline V gene, CDR1 is KGHDR and CDR2 is SFDVKD. Trimming took off 3 bases at V and 0 bases at J, with 11 bases between the two ends. Overall study results and limits: Within the response measured ex vivo, HLA-C-restricted CMV-specific TCR beta clonotypes were dominant. The cumulative frequency of public TCR beta families identified carriers of CMV plus the relevant HLA.

This clonotype has only a few counts. The antigen remains unidentified. The gene calls are TRBV24-1 and TRBJ2-1; the D gene is possibly TRBD1 (5 bases). The sequencing used cultured CD8+ T cells from PBMCs, collected from culture after CMV antigen stimulation. The clonotype comes from a human donor in good health (CMV status not recorded). Some clones in this sample may be carry-over from other donors' samples. The CDR3 sequence is CATSDPQGGSYNEQFF. Here the CDR3 DNA reads TGTGCCACCAGTGATCCTCAGGGCGGCTCCTACAATGAGCAGTTCTTC.